Shown below are 25 T cell receptor beta chains from a single sample sequenced in a study of PD-1 and CTLA-4 blockade in melanoma. The data were produced by immunoSEQ multiplex PCR, yet TCRdb's version contains in-frame clones alone and is incomplete. Seen here are roughly 30,000 clones, 85% to 95% observed once, and the top ten hold roughly 9%. The material sequenced was CD8+ T cells from peripheral blood, taken from a patient given anti-PD-1 treatment. The source is a human donor with melanoma.

The chain combines TRBV19 with TRBJ1-5; D gene unclear. The CDR3 is 12 amino acids. Germline V gene sequence: CDR1 LNHDA, CDR2 SQIVND (reference sequence). The germline V and J ends were trimmed by 6 bases and 9 bases, with 12 bases remaining between them. In DNA, the CDR3 is TGTGCCAGTAGCGATCCCTCGGGGCCCCAGCATTTT. Translation gives CASSDPSGPQHF.

The V and J genes are TRBV5-1 and TRBJ2-1; D ambiguous. V was pared by 4 bases and J by 5 bases, with 10 bases between. CDR1 is SGHRS and CDR2 is YFSETQ in the germline V gene. The length of the CDR3 is 13 residues. Here the CDR3 DNA reads TGCGCCAGCAGCCTCCCTGAGGACAATGAGCAGTTCTTC. Translated, it gives CASSLPEDNEQFF.

The chain carries TRBV2 and TRBJ2-7, with D maybe TRBD1 (5 bases). The germline V gene encodes CDR1 SNHLY and CDR2 FYNNEI. The CDR3 loop spans 12 amino acids. V was clipped by 4 bases and J by 2 bases, with 6 bases between them. The CDR3 loop reads CASSGGAYEQYF. CDR3 in DNA: TGTGCCAGCAGTGGGGGCGCCTACGAGCAGTACTTC.

The rearrangement uses TRBV4-1 and TRBJ2-3; D is undetermined. The germline V gene has CDR1 MGHRA and CDR2 YSYEKL. V lost 4 bases to trimming and J lost 4 bases, with 12 bases between them. CDR3 length: 14 residues. DNA for the CDR3: TGCGCCAGCAGCCCCGAGCCCGGCGCAGATACGCAGTATTTT. Translated: CASSPEPGADTQYF.

A single count supports this clone. This rearrangement joins TRBV19 to TRBJ2-5; a weak D match, TRBD2 (6 bases). CDR1 and CDR2 (germline): LNHDA, SQIVND (reference sequence). Trimming cost V 5 bases and J 3 bases, with 16 bases left between them. The CDR3 loop spans 15 amino acids. CDR3 sequence reads: CASSHPQGGEETQYF. The CDR3 bases are TGTGCCAGTAGTCACCCCCAGGGAGGAGAAGAGACCCAGTACTTC.

This chain links TRBV19 with TRBJ2-3, with 8 nucleotides matching TRBD2. V trimming: 0 bases; J trimming: 1 base; junction bases outside the gene matches: 9. CDR1 and CDR2 from the germline V gene are LNHDA and SQIVND (reference sequence). This CDR3 spans 18 amino acids. The DNA for the CDR3 is TGTGCCAGTAGTATAGATCCACGGGAGGGCGGTGGCACAGATACGCAGTATTTT. Protein: CASSIDPREGGGTDTQYF.

This chain uses TRBV5-1 with TRBJ1-1; D perhaps matches TRBD1 (5 bases). The CDR3 spans 17 residues. Trimming removed 1 base from V and 0 bases from J, with 16 bases in between. Germline lookup yields CDR1 SGHRS and CDR2 YFSETQ. For the CDR3, the DNA is TGCGCCAGCAGCTTGCAAGGGGCGACTTCTTTGAACACTGAAGCTTTCTTT. Translation: CASSLQGATSLNTEAFF.

The V and J genes are TRBV27 and TRBJ2-1; D may be TRBD1 (5 bases). Trimming took off 9 bases at V and 6 bases at J, with 12 bases between the two ends. CDR1 and CDR2 from the germline V gene are MNHEY and SMNVEV (reference sequence). The CDR3 is 12 residues long. CDR3 sequence (DNA): TGTGCCAGTACCCAGGGCGGCAATGAGCAGTTCTTC. This codes for CASTQGGNEQFF.

The chain carries TRBV15 and TRBJ1-1; D not resolved. The CDR3 consists of 15 residues. The V gene lost 0 bases and the J gene lost 4 bases, with 12 bases spanning the gap. The V gene's germline CDR1 is LNHNV and CDR2 YYDKDF (reference sequence). The CDR3 DNA reads as TGTGCCACCAGCAGAGAGGCAGGTTCGGGCACTGAAGCTTTCTTT. Protein: CATSREAGSGTEAFF.

This chain joins TRBV18 and TRBJ1-4; D might be TRBD1 (6 bases). The V end lost 6 bases, the J end lost 2 bases, and 13 bases lay between the germline ends. Germline V lookup: CDR1 KGHSH, CDR2 LQKENI. The CDR3 is 15 residues long. The CDR3 is CASSPRGRTNEKLFF. The CDR3 nucleotides are TGTGCCAGCTCCCCCAGGGGCAGGACTAATGAAAAACTGTTTTTT.

This rearrangement joins TRBV29-1 to TRBJ2-5, with TRBD2 matching 10 bases. The CDR3 consists of 14 residues. The V gene's germline CDR1 is SQVTM and CDR2 ANQGSEA. V lost 6 bases to trimming and J lost 0 bases; unmatched junction nucleotides: 4. CDR3 coding DNA: TGCAGCGTCACGACTAGCGGGTACCAAGAGACCCAGTACTTC. Translated: CSVTTSGYQETQYF.

The chain is built from TRBV11-3 and TRBJ2-1, with 7 bases identical to TRBD2. CDR1 and CDR2 from the germline V gene are SGHNT and YENEEA. The CDR3 spans 13 residues. The junction had 2 bases not matched to a gene; V was cut back by 4 bases and J by 5 bases. The CDR3 DNA follows: TGTGCCAGCAGCTCACTAGCGCACAATGAGCAGTTCTTC. Its protein product is CASSSLAHNEQFF.

The chain combines TRBV16 with TRBJ1-2; D is possibly TRBD1 (5 bases). Trimming removed 0 bases at V and 3 bases at J, with 11 bases between. CDR1 is KGHSY, CDR2 FQNENV, per germline. The CDR3 has 15 amino acids. CDR3 amino acids: CASSQSPGLDYGYTF. In nucleotides, the CDR3 is TGTGCCAGCAGCCAATCACCAGGGCTGGACTATGGCTACACCTTC. Looking up the rest from reference TRBV16 and TRBJ1-2 gives the full variable domain: GEEVAQTPKHLVRGEGQKAKLYCAPIKGHSYVFWYQQVLKNEFKFLISFQNENVFDETGMPKERFSAKCLPNSPCSLEIQATKLEDSAVYFCASSQSPGLDYGYTFGSGTRLTVV.

The chain carries TRBV30 and TRBJ1-2; D ambiguous. Trimming stripped 0 bases from V and 6 bases from J, with 8 bases between. Per the germline V gene, CDR1 is GTSNPN and CDR2 is SVGIG (reference sequence). CDR3 length: 12 residues. Written as DNA, the CDR3 is TGTGCCTGGAGTGTACTCGGAAATGGCTACACCTTC. This sequence encodes CAWSVLGNGYTF.

This chain uses TRBV7-9 with TRBJ2-5; 10 positions match TRBD2. The CDR3 totals 14 residues. V shed 6 bases, J shed 3 bases, and the junction held 4 bases outside the gene matches. Looked up from germline, CDR1 is SEHNR and CDR2 is FQNEAQ (reference sequence). CDR3 loop: CASRLAGPKETQYF. CDR3 bases: TGTGCCAGCAGACTAGCGGGGCCCAAAGAGACCCAGTACTTC.

This clone was found a few times. The rearrangement links TRBV5-1 to TRBJ2-7; a weak D match, TRBD1 (6 bases). Trimming pared 3 bases from V and 6 bases from J, leaving 10 bases between. CDR1 is SGHRS, CDR2 YFSETQ, per germline. The CDR3 covers 12 residues. The CDR3 spells CASSSSGAEQYF. CDR3 DNA sequence: TGCGCCAGCAGCTCATCAGGGGCCGAGCAGTACTTC.

J is TRBJ1-1 and V is TRBV11-3, with D unresolved. V was shortened by 3 bases and J by 1 base, with 6 bases between the two germline ends. The CDR3 sequence is 13 residues long. Germline lookup yields CDR1 SGHNT and CDR2 YENEEA. The CDR3 DNA reads TGTGCCAGCAGCTTGGGTTCGAACACTGAAGCTTTCTTT. Translating gives CASSLGSNTEAFF.

The CDR3 DNA reads TGTGCCAGCAGTTTAATTCTCGGCGGGGGTCAAGAGACCCAGTACTTC. It codes for CASSLILGGGQETQYF. The genes are TRBV27 and TRBJ2-5, with TRBD2 identical over 7 bases. The junction had 8 bases not matched to a gene; V was cut back by 2 bases and J by 2 bases. The CDR3 has 16 amino acids. Looked up from germline, CDR1 is MNHEY and CDR2 is SMNVEV (reference sequence).

V gene TRBV27 combines with J gene TRBJ2-1, with D perhaps matching TRBD2 (6 bases). V was cut by 5 bases and J by 3 bases, with 17 bases left in between. CDR1 is MNHEY and CDR2 is SMNVEV in the germline V gene (reference sequence). The CDR3 consists of 16 residues. The CDR3 bases are TGTGCCAGCAGTCCCACCGGAGGGTATCTCTACAATGAGCAGTTCTTC. Its translation: CASSPTGGYLYNEQFF.

V usage is TRBV27 and J usage is TRBJ2-2; 8 bases map to TRBD2. The CDR3 consists of 13 residues. V lost 6 bases and J lost 5; bases outside the gene matches: 2. Germline-derived CDR1 and CDR2 are MNHEY and SMNVEV (reference sequence). For the CDR3, the DNA is TGTGCCAGCAGGAGCGGGAGTACCGGGGAGCTGTTTTTT. Its protein is CASRSGSTGELFF.

This chain joins TRBV3-1 (or the pseudogene TRBV3-2) and TRBJ1-1; no clear D. The germline V gene encodes CDR1 LGHDT and CDR2 YNNKEL (reference sequence). The CDR3 runs to 15 residues. V lost 4 bases and J lost 1, with 13 bases in between. The CDR3 DNA is TGTGCCAGCAGCCCCCGGGGAAGTGCGAACACTGAAGCTTTCTTT. Amino acids: CASSPRGSANTEAFF.

CDR3 coding DNA: TGTGCCAGCAGTGCCAGCGTTCCTGGCGAGCAGTACTTC. Residues: CASSASVPGEQYF. The rearrangement uses TRBV27 and TRBJ2-7; D is undetermined. Germline V CDR1 and CDR2: MNHEY, SMNVEV (reference sequence). The CDR3 is 13 residues long. Trimming pared 5 bases from V and 6 bases from J, leaving 14 bases between.

The chain recombines TRBV2 with TRBJ1-5; D perhaps matches TRBD1 (5 bases). Trimming removed 6 bases from V and 0 bases from J, with 12 bases in between. The CDR3 consists of 15 residues. Germline-derived CDR1 and CDR2 are SNHLY and FYNNEI. DNA of the CDR3: TGTGCCAGCAGCGATGACAGCTATAGCAATCAGCCCCAGCATTTT. It codes for CASSDDSYSNQPQHF.

The gene calls are TRBV30 and TRBJ2-7; D might be TRBD2 (5 bases). The germline gives CDR1 GTSNPN, CDR2 SVGIG (reference sequence). The CDR3 sequence is 13 residues long. Trimming pared 7 bases from V and 0 bases from J, leaving 13 bases between. CDR3 nucleotide sequence: TGTGCCTATGAGGGCACCAACTCCTACGAGCAGTACTTC. It translates to CAYEGTNSYEQYF.

The chain uses TRBV10-1 and TRBJ2-3; D gene uncertain. The CDR3 sequence is 13 residues long. The germline gives CDR1 WNHNN, CDR2 SYGVQD (reference sequence). With 0 bases removed from V and 4 bases from J, the gap between germline ends came to 5 bases. CDR3 nucleotides: TGCGCCAGCAGTGAGTCGAGCTCAGATACGCAGTATTTT. This encodes CASSESSSDTQYF.